Each of the 24 T cell receptor beta chains below was sequenced from the same sample in a study of blood T cells in healthy people across ages. With a J-beta primer mix and a sample-barcoded 5' primer, a second PCR ran about 6 to 11 cycles. TCRdb called the 5' RACE reads again in MiXCR, with one record for every CDR3 protein. This table holds roughly 550,000 distinct CDR3 sequences, around 24% found once. This sample also belongs to another study, concerning T cells of mothers and their children.

Sequenced input: blood. These TCRs come from a boy aged 5 to 17 in good health.

The chain links TRBV18 to TRBJ2-5; tentatively, D is TRBD2 (5 bases). The J call may be wrong; the DNA end is better matched by TRBJ2-7. The CDR3 has 16 residues. The germline gives CDR1 KGHSH, CDR2 LQKENI. The CDR3 bases are TGTGCCAGCTCACGGTCTTTCGAGGGTTCAACCTACGAGCAGTACTTC. Amino acids: CASSRSFEGSTYEQYF.

This CDR3 reads CASSKGRLTLRVTETQYF. The CDR3, as DNA: TGTGCCAGCAGCAAAGGAAGGCTGACTTTGAGGGTTACAGAGACCCAGTACTTC. The gene calls are TRBV21-1 and TRBJ2-5; the D call TRBD2 from the table was never checked on the DNA. TRBV21-1 is a pseudogene. This CDR3 is built from 18 residues.

This clonotype showed up just a few times. This chain connects TRBV28 to TRBJ2-3, with 8 bases lining up with TRBD2. CDR3 size: 14 residues. From germline, CDR1 is MDHEN and CDR2 SYDVKM. J was trimmed by 2 bases and V by 8 bases; bases with no gene match: 6. For the CDR3, the DNA is TGTGCCAGCGCTGCGGGGGGCGTCACAGATACGCAGTATTTT. It specifies CASAAGGVTDTQYF.

This clonotype was seen a handful of times. This sequence joins TRBV2 and TRBJ2-1; D possibly corresponds to TRBD2 (5 bases). The CDR3 contains 14 residues. The germline V gene has CDR1 SNHLY and CDR2 FYNNEI. V was clipped by 7 bases and J by 7 bases, with 17 bases between them. The CDR3 DNA is TGTGCCAGCAATAGAGAGGGCCTAGGAAATGAGCAGTTCTTC. It codes for CASNREGLGNEQFF.

J is TRBJ2-5 and V is TRBV12-3 or TRBV12-4; D ambiguous. Trimming cost V 5 bases and J 7 bases, with 5 bases left between them. This CDR3 region has 10 residues. CDR3 bases: TGTGCCAGCAGTCCGGTGACCCAGTACTTC. This sequence encodes CASSPVTQYF.

The chain combines TRBV6-5 with TRBJ2-3, with D maybe TRBD1 (5 bases). This CDR3 is 15 amino acids long. CDR1 MNHEY and CDR2 SVGAGI come from the germline V gene. V was trimmed by 2 bases and J by 7 bases, leaving 16 bases between them. CDR3 region: CASSYGRELGYTQYF. The CDR3 bases are TGTGCCAGCAGTTACGGCAGGGAACTGGGATATACGCAGTATTTT.

In this sample, this clonotype turned up a few times. CDR3 nucleotides: TGTGTCTCATTCGACAGAGCTAGCACAGATACGCAGTATTTT. Amino acids: CVSFDRASTDTQYF. V gene TRBV28 combines with J gene TRBJ2-3; the D gene is possibly TRBD1 (5 bases). The CDR3 has 14 amino acids. In germline, CDR1 is MDHEN, CDR2 SYDVKM.

The V and J genes are TRBV4-3 and TRBJ1-4; D is unclear. The V end was cut by 0 bases, the J end by 7 bases, with 12 bases between. The germline CDR1 and CDR2 sequences are LGHNA and YSLEER. This CDR3 region has 15 residues. The CDR3 sequence is CASSQDKGVGEKLFF. As DNA, the CDR3 is TGCGCCAGCAGCCAAGATAAGGGAGTCGGTGAAAAACTGTTTTTT.

Note on this clonotype: Just one base apart from a much larger clone, this may be a read error. The CDR3 loop is CASGTGGRATLLSTEAFF. Here the CDR3 DNA reads TGTGCCAGCGGGACAGGGGGCCGAGCTACCCTATTAAGCACTGAAGCTTTCTTT. The chain uses TRBV27 and TRBJ1-1, with TRBD1 identical over 12 bases. Trimming removed 8 bases from V and 4 bases from J; junction bases left unmatched: 17. This CDR3 comprises 18 residues. Germline V CDR1 and CDR2: MNHEY, SMNVEV (reference sequence).

This clonotype was seen more than once but under ten times. The V gene is TRBV4-1, the J gene TRBJ2-1; a weak D match, TRBD2 (5 bases). The V end lost 4 bases, the J end lost 8 bases, and 24 bases lay between the germline ends. CDR1 MGHRA and CDR2 YSYEKL come from the germline V gene. This CDR3 region has 17 residues. This CDR3 is CASSPLDYLIVVDEQFF. The CDR3 bases are TGCGCCAGCAGCCCCCTAGACTACTTAATTGTTGTGGATGAGCAGTTCTTC.

The sample holds a few counts of this clonotype. The CDR3 loop reads CASSLGGGTAVAYNEQFF. In nucleotides, the CDR3 is TGTGCCAGCAGCTTAGGCGGGGGGACAGCGGTCGCCTACAATGAGCAGTTCTTC. The chain employs TRBV13 and TRBJ2-1; D tentatively fits TRBD1 or TRBD2 (7 bases each). The V gene's germline CDR1 is PRHDT and CDR2 FYEKMQ (reference sequence). This CDR3 is 18 amino acids long. The V end lost 0 bases, the J end lost 2 bases, and 17 bases lay between the germline ends.

This clonotype showed up just a few times. The chain recombines TRBV20-1 with TRBJ2-3, with D perhaps assigned TRBD1 or TRBD2 (7 bases each). The germline V gene encodes CDR1 DFQATT and CDR2 SNEGSKA (reference sequence). This CDR3 has 14 amino acids. V was pared by 3 bases and J by 0 bases, with 10 bases between. CDR3 residues: CSASQGGSTDTQYF. Written as DNA, the CDR3 is TGCAGTGCTAGTCAGGGGGGGAGCACAGATACGCAGTATTTT.

This clonotype has a handful of counts. The chain combines TRBV28 with TRBJ2-2; TRBD2 matches at 7 bases. Germline CDR1 and CDR2: MDHEN and SYDVKM. This CDR3 has 18 amino acids. V dropped 3 bases and J dropped 0; count of bases not matched to a gene: 10. CDR3: CASSFSRAGDTNTGELFF. CDR3 sequence (DNA): TGTGCCAGCAGTTTTTCCAGGGCGGGAGATACGAACACCGGGGAGCTGTTTTTT.

This chain links TRBV11-2 with TRBJ2-4; D is uncertain. The CDR3 contains 16 residues. V shed 3 bases and J shed 0 bases, with 12 bases lying between them. The germline V gene has CDR1 SGHAT and CDR2 FQNNGV. DNA for the CDR3: TGTGCCAGCAGCTTTAGCAGCACAGTAGCCAAAAACATTCAGTACTTC. Protein: CASSFSSTVAKNIQYF. The complete variable domain, with remaining parts taken from reference TRBV11-2 and TRBJ2-4, reads EAGVAQSPRYKIIEKRQSVAFWCNPISGHATLYWYQQILGQGPKLLIQFQNNGVVDDSQLPKDRFSAERLKGVDSTLKIQPAKLEDSAVYLCASSFSSTVAKNIQYFGAGTRLSVL.

This chain connects TRBV2 to TRBJ1-4; perhaps TRBD1 as D (6 bases). Germline V gene lookup returns CDR1 SNHLY and CDR2 FYNNEI. Trimming removed 6 bases at V and 5 bases at J, with 16 bases between. The CDR3 sequence is 15 residues long. DNA for the CDR3: TGTGCCAGCAGCACCCGAGACAGGATGAATGAAAAACTGTTTTTT. Translation gives CASSTRDRMNEKLFF. The full variable domain, with the rest looked up from reference TRBV2 and TRBJ1-4, is EPEVTQTPSHQVTQMGQEVILRCVPISNHLYFYWYRQILGQKVEFLVSFYNNEISEKSEIFDDQFSVERPDGSNFTLKIRSTKLEDSAMYFCASSTRDRMNEKLFFGSGTQLSVL.

This clonotype was counted a few times. This chain links TRBV7-6 with TRBJ1-4; no definite D call. V shed 5 bases and J shed 7 bases, with 11 bases lying between them. The germline gives CDR1 SGHVS, CDR2 FNYEAQ. The CDR3 contains 13 residues. CDR3 amino acids: CASSARLREKLFF. CDR3 coding DNA: TGTGCCAGCAGCGCTCGACTACGTGAAAAACTGTTTTTT.

Only a few counts were recorded for this clonotype. The genes are TRBV29-1 and TRBJ1-2, with D unclear. Deletions cut 1 base from V and 5 bases from J, with 11 bases between. Per the germline V gene, CDR1 is SQVTM and CDR2 is ANQGSEA. The CDR3 length is 13 residues. The CDR3 region is CSVEGSYGYGYTF. The CDR3 DNA is TGCAGCGTTGAAGGCAGTTACGGATATGGCTACACCTTC.

In regard to this clonotype: One end of the junction is discordant with germline, which a read error may explain. This chain joins TRBV29-1 and TRBJ2-2; D might be TRBD2 (5 bases). CDR1 and CDR2 (germline): SQVTM, ANQGSEA. This CDR3 is 11 amino acids long. CDR3 nucleotides: TGCAGCCTGAGGAGTGCCGGGGAGCTCTTTTTT. Protein product: CSLRSAGELFF.

This clonotype occurred many times. The rearrangement links TRBV27 to TRBJ2-5; D is uncertain. The germline gives CDR1 MNHEY, CDR2 SMNVEV (reference sequence). The CDR3 has 14 residues. Between the trimmed V and J ends, which lost 5 bases and 1 base, there was a span of 11 bases. The CDR3 DNA reads as TGTGCCAGCAGTCCAACCCTCCTCCAAGAGACCCAGTACTTC. Protein: CASSPTLLQETQYF.

The chain is built from TRBV27 and TRBJ1-4; possibly TRBD1 for D (6 bases). The CDR3 covers 14 residues. Germline V lookup: CDR1 MNHEY, CDR2 SMNVEV (reference sequence). Between the trimmed V and J ends, which lost 7 bases and 3 bases, there was a span of 12 bases. The CDR3 loop reads CASMKGGANEKLFF. The CDR3, as DNA: TGTGCCAGCATGAAAGGGGGTGCTAATGAAAAACTGTTTTTT.

The table lists this clonotype with many counts. J is TRBJ2-5 and V is TRBV9; 8 bases map to TRBD2. With V trimmed by 3 bases and J by 4 bases, 8 bases remained unmatched. The CDR3 extends over 15 amino acids. CDR1 is SGDLS and CDR2 is YYNGEE in the germline V gene. The CDR3 DNA reads TGTGCCAGCAGCGCGACGGGAGGGCAGGGAGAGACCCAGTACTTC. It codes for CASSATGGQGETQYF.

In its sample, this clonotype was seen a few times. The genes are TRBV6-2 or TRBV6-3 and TRBJ2-7; D is possibly TRBD1 (5 bases). V gave up 2 bases and J gave up 4 bases, with 12 bases separating them. This CDR3 has 14 residues. Per germline, CDR1 MNHEY and CDR2 SVGEGT. DNA of the CDR3: TGTGCCAGCAGTTACGCGGCAGGGCCTTACGAGCAGTACTTC. Its translation: CASSYAAGPYEQYF.

The V gene is TRBV27, the J gene TRBJ2-7; D is unresolved. The V end was cut by 5 bases, the J end by 3 bases, with 14 bases between. This CDR3 is built from 14 residues. Germline assignment: CDR1 MNHEY and CDR2 SMNVEV (reference sequence). CDR3 sequence: CASSPKELHYEQYF. In nucleotides, the CDR3 is TGTGCCAGCAGTCCCAAAGAACTTCACTACGAGCAGTACTTC.

This clonotype was picked up many times. V usage is TRBV12-3 or TRBV12-4 and J usage is TRBJ1-1, with 10 bases that match TRBD1. The junction had 3 bases not matched to a gene; V was cut back by 3 bases and J by 11 bases. This CDR3 spans 12 amino acids. Written as DNA, the CDR3 is TGTGCCAGCAGTTTTGGGACAGGGGAGGCTTTCTTT. Amino acids: CASSFGTGEAFF.